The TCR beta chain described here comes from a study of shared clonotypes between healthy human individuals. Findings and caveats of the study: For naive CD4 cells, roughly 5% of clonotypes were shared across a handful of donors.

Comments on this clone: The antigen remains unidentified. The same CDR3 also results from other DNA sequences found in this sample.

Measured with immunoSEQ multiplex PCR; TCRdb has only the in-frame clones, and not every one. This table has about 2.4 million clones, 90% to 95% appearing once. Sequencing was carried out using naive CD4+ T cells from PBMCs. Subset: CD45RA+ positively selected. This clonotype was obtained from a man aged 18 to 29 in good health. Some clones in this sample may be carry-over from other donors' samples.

In DNA, the CDR3 is TGTGCCAGCAGTCGGACTGGTTCGAACACCGGGGAGCTGTTTTTT. It specifies CASSRTGSNTGELFF. The V gene is TRBV6-5, the J gene TRBJ2-2, with D tentatively TRBD2 (5 bases). V was trimmed by 5 bases and J by 0 bases, leaving 10 bases between them. Looked up from germline, CDR1 is MNHEY and CDR2 is SVGAGI. CDR3 size: 15 residues.